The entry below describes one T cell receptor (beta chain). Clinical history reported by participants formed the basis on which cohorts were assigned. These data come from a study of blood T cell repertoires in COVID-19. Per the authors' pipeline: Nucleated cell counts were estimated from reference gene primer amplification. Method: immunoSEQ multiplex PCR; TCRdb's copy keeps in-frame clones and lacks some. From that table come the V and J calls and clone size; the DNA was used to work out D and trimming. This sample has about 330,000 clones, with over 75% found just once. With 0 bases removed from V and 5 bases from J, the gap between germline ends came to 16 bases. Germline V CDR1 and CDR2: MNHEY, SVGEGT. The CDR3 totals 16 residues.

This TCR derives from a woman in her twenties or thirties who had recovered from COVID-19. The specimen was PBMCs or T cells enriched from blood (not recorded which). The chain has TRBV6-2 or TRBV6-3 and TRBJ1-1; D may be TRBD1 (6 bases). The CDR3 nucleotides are TGTGCCAGCAGTTACTCGATGCGGGGGGCTCAAACTGAAGCTTTCTTT. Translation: CASSYSMRGAQTEAFF.